The 32 T cell receptor beta chains in this list originate from one sample, sequenced in a study of OX40 agonist ivuxolimab in advanced cancers. Sequencing used immunoSEQ multiplex PCR; TCRdb keeps in-frame clones, though not all of them. The table lists roughly 81,000 clones, 94% of them singletons. The source material was CD4+ or CD8+ T cells sorted from blood, sampled in a trial of the OX40 agonist ivuxolimab. These receptors came from an adult with an advanced solid tumor such as melanoma, head and neck, liver or kidney cancer.

This clone was recorded only once. This sequence joins TRBV11-3 and TRBJ2-1; TRBD2 matches 7 bases. The trim removed 1 base at V and 12 bases at J, leaving 6 bases unmatched. CDR1 and CDR2 from the germline V gene are SGHNT and YENEEA. The CDR3 spans 13 residues. CDR3 sequence reads: CASSLAHPGGQFF. The CDR3 DNA sequence: TGTGCCAGCAGCTTAGCACACCCGGGGGGGCAGTTCTTC.

The gene calls are TRBV4-1 and TRBJ1-3; D unresolved. Germline lookup yields CDR1 MGHRA and CDR2 YSYEKL. The CDR3 sequence is 15 residues long. The V end lost 0 bases, the J end lost 2 bases, and 8 bases lay between the germline ends. Here the CDR3 DNA reads TGCGCCAGCAGCCAAGATTCGGTGACTGGAAACACCATATATTTT. This encodes CASSQDSVTGNTIYF.

The rearrangement joins TRBV6-5 to TRBJ2-7; D unresolved. V gave up 5 bases and J gave up 3 bases, with 14 bases separating them. The CDR3 is made up of 14 amino acids. Per germline, CDR1 MNHEY and CDR2 SVGAGI. CDR3 loop: CASSPPDGIYEQYF. The CDR3 coding sequence is TGTGCCAGCAGTCCCCCGGACGGTATCTACGAGCAGTACTTC.

J is TRBJ1-1 and V is TRBV2, with 10 bases fitting TRBD1. The germline gives CDR1 SNHLY, CDR2 FYNNEI. V shed 4 bases, J shed 6 bases, and the junction held 5 bases outside the gene matches. This CDR3 is 14 amino acids long. CDR3 loop: CASSVGQGVAEAFF. In DNA, the CDR3 is TGTGCCAGCAGTGTCGGACAGGGGGTGGCTGAAGCTTTCTTT.

The chain has TRBV7-9 and TRBJ2-2; 8 nucleotides line up with TRBD2. The CDR3 is 14 residues long. CDR1 and CDR2 from the germline V gene are SEHNR and FQNEAQ (reference sequence). The junction had 0 bases not matched to a gene; V was cut back by 5 bases and J by 1 base. The DNA for the CDR3 is TGTGCCAGCAGCGGGACTAGGAACACCGGGGAGCTGTTTTTT. Its protein is CASSGTRNTGELFF. The whole variable domain, filled in from reference TRBV7-9 and TRBJ2-2, reads DTGVSQNPRHKITKRGQNVTFRCDPISEHNRLYWYRQTLGQGPEFLTYFQNEAQLEKSRLLSDRFSAERPKGSFSTLEIQRTEQGDSAMYLCASSGTRNTGELFFGEGSRLTVL.

The genes are TRBV19 and TRBJ2-5; perhaps TRBD2 as D (6 bases). V was pared by 5 bases and J by 1 base, with 11 bases between. Germline V gene sequence: CDR1 LNHDA, CDR2 SQIVND (reference sequence). CDR3 length equals 14 residues. The chain's CDR3 is CASSPGAFQETQYF. CDR3 bases: TGTGCCAGTAGTCCGGGAGCCTTCCAAGAGACCCAGTACTTC.

V and J are TRBV6-5 and TRBJ2-1; D perhaps matches TRBD2 (6 bases). The CDR3 contains 12 residues. CDR1 is MNHEY, CDR2 SVGAGI, per germline. V lost 2 bases, J lost 10 bases, and 9 bases lay in between. Here the CDR3 reads CASSYPRGEQFF. The CDR3 bases are TGTGCCAGCAGTTACCCTCGGGGGGAGCAGTTCTTC.

The rearrangement links TRBV6-6 to TRBJ1-1; possibly TRBD1 for D (6 bases). Germline V gene data show CDR1 as MNHNY and CDR2 as SVGAGI (reference sequence). The CDR3 covers 12 residues. V lost 6 bases, J lost 3 bases, and 8 bases lay in between. CDR3 amino acids: CASSTGYTEAFF. As DNA, the CDR3 is TGTGCCAGCAGCACAGGGTACACTGAAGCTTTCTTT.

As DNA, the CDR3 is TGTGCCAGCAGCTTAGACGGGCCGGTAGACGAAAAACTGTTTTTT. It yields the protein CASSLDGPVDEKLFF. The chain carries TRBV7-9 and TRBJ1-4; D not resolved. Trimming cost V 1 base and J 8 bases, with 14 bases left between them. CDR1 and CDR2 from the germline V gene are SEHNR and FQNEAQ (reference sequence). The CDR3 extends over 15 amino acids.

V and J are TRBV4-2 and TRBJ2-5; 11 nucleotides agree with TRBD2. The J call may be wrong; the DNA end is better matched by TRBJ2-7. Germline CDR1 is LGHNA and CDR2 is YNFKEQ. This CDR3 region has 15 residues. The CDR3, as DNA: TGTGCCAGCAGCCATGGGACTAGCGGAGGATCCGAGCAGTACTTC. This sequence encodes CASSHGTSGGSEQYF.

The rearrangement joins TRBV9 to TRBJ2-7; D could derive from TRBD1 or TRBD2 (5 bases each). Germline V lookup: CDR1 SGDLS, CDR2 YYNGEE. The V end lost 6 bases, the J end lost 0 bases, and 10 bases lay between the germline ends. CDR3 length: 13 residues. CDR3 in amino acids: CASNEGSSYEQYF. CDR3 DNA: TGTGCCAGCAACGAGGGGAGCTCCTACGAGCAGTACTTC. Together with reference TRBV9 and TRBJ2-7, the CDR3 gives the full variable domain: DSGVTQTPKHLITATGQRVTLRCSPRSGDLSVYWYQQSLDQGLQFLIQYYNGEERAKGNILERFSAQQFPDLHSELNLSSLELGDSALYFCASNEGSSYEQYFGPGTRLTVT.

Points on this clone: Its ends do not fully match the called genes, so a read error is possible. This rearrangement joins TRBV5-6 to TRBJ2-7; D is uncertain. The CDR3 loop spans 14 amino acids. Germline V gene data show CDR1 as SGHDT and CDR2 as YYEEEE. CDR3 nucleotides: TGTGCCAGCAGTTTGGGTAAAAGCTCCTACGAGCAGTACTTC. Translation gives CASSLGKSSYEQYF.

This rearrangement joins TRBV7-9 to TRBJ2-7, with 9 bases matching TRBD1. Trimming cost V 5 bases and J 10 bases; bases outside gene matches: 9. The CDR3 totals 13 residues. Germline CDR1 SEHNR, CDR2 FQNEAQ (reference sequence). The CDR3 spells CASSLWTGETQYF. The DNA of the CDR3 is TGTGCCAGCAGCCTTTGGACAGGGGAGACTCAGTACTTC.

The chain has TRBV7-2 and TRBJ2-7; perhaps TRBD1 as D (6 bases). Trimming shortened V by 0 bases and J by 3 bases, and 18 bases separated the two germline ends. Germline assignment: CDR1 SGHTA and CDR2 FQGNSA. The CDR3 contains 17 residues. For the CDR3, the DNA is TGTGCCAGCAGCTTAGCCCTTATCCCAGGGGTCAACTACGAGCAGTACTTC. This sequence encodes CASSLALIPGVNYEQYF.

This sequence joins TRBV11-2 and TRBJ2-7, with a weak D call TRBD2 (5 bases). Per germline, CDR1 SGHAT and CDR2 FQNNGV. The V end was cut by 4 bases, the J end by 7 bases, with 8 bases between. The CDR3 runs 11 residues. The CDR3 nucleotides are TGTGCCAGCAGCTCGGGAACAGAGCAGTACTTC. This encodes CASSSGTEQYF.

The genes are TRBV4-2 and TRBJ2-2; D remains unclear. This CDR3 is 12 amino acids long. V lost 4 bases, J lost 7 bases, and 7 bases lay in between. The germline V gene encodes CDR1 LGHNA and CDR2 YNFKEQ. This CDR3 is CASSPLNGELFF. In DNA, the CDR3 is TGTGCCAGCAGCCCTCTTAACGGGGAGCTGTTTTTT.

The V call is TRBV7-9, the J call TRBJ1-5; the D gene is possibly TRBD1 (6 bases). With 5 bases removed from V and 2 bases from J, the gap between germline ends came to 13 bases. Per the germline V gene, CDR1 is SEHNR and CDR2 is FQNEAQ (reference sequence). The CDR3 length is 15 residues. The CDR3 DNA follows: TGTGCCAGCAGCAAACAGGGTTTCGGCAATCAGCCCCAGCATTTT. Its translation: CASSKQGFGNQPQHF.

V usage is TRBV7-8 and J usage is TRBJ1-5; 7 nucleotides agree with TRBD1. CDR3 size: 16 residues. Per the germline V gene, CDR1 is SGHVS and CDR2 is FQNEAQ. The V and J ends lost 0 bases and 6 bases, in that order; junction bases with no gene match: 8. This CDR3 is CASSLARKGGTQPQHF. CDR3 DNA sequence: TGTGCCAGCAGCTTAGCGCGGAAAGGGGGCACTCAGCCCCAGCATTTT.

This clone was counted a few times. The chain employs TRBV5-6 and TRBJ2-6, with 8 bases identical to TRBD1. With V trimmed by 2 bases and J by 2 bases, 0 bases remained unmatched. CDR1 SGHDT and CDR2 YYEEEE come from the germline V gene. The CDR3 is 15 amino acids. CDR3 sequence reads: CASSLQGAGANVLTF. CDR3 DNA sequence: TGTGCCAGCAGCTTACAGGGGGCTGGGGCCAACGTCCTGACTTTC.

CDR3 sequence: CASSRQGLAGGWNEQFF. In DNA, the CDR3 is TGTGCCAGCAGTCGTCAGGGACTAGCGGGAGGTTGGAATGAGCAGTTCTTC. V is TRBV6-4 and J is TRBJ2-1; 15 bases match TRBD2. CDR1 is MRHNA, CDR2 SNTAGT, per germline. V was pared by 5 bases and J by 7 bases, with 9 bases of the junction left unmatched. The CDR3 runs 17 residues.

This chain links TRBV12-2 with TRBJ1-5; no DNA check was done on the table's D call, TRBD1. TRBV12-2 is reported as a pseudogene. The CDR3 totals 14 residues. The CDR3 DNA reads TGTGCAAGTCAAAGACAGGGAAGCAATCAGCCCCAGCATTTT. It encodes CASQRQGSNQPQHF.

The chain employs TRBV28 and TRBJ2-2; no reliable D call. Deletions cut 1 base from V and 5 bases from J, with 8 bases between. The CDR3 loop spans 14 amino acids. Germline V lookup: CDR1 MDHEN, CDR2 SYDVKM. Here the CDR3 DNA reads TGTGCCAGCAGTTTATCGAGAGGAACCGGGGAGCTGTTTTTT. Amino acid sequence: CASSLSRGTGELFF.

V usage is TRBV5-1 and J usage is TRBJ1-2; 9 bases match TRBD1. The CDR3 covers 15 residues. Germline CDR1 is SGHRS and CDR2 is YFSETQ. The ends lost 4 bases at V and 0 bases at J; junction bases unmatched: 4. The CDR3 DNA reads as TGCGCCAGCAGCCTACAGGGGGCCGCTAACTATGGCTACACCTTC. Its protein is CASSLQGAANYGYTF.

The chain links TRBV29-1 to TRBJ1-1; weak D call: TRBD1 (5 bases). The CDR3 extends over 13 amino acids. V lost 7 bases and J 1 base, leaving 13 bases between the germline ends. Germline V CDR1 and CDR2: SQVTM, ANQGSEA. CDR3 loop: CSGDGTGNTEAFF. CDR3 sequence (DNA): TGCAGCGGTGACGGGACCGGGAACACTGAAGCTTTCTTT.

V gene TRBV28 combines with J gene TRBJ1-4; D unclear. Trimming took 2 bases from V and 0 from J, leaving 7 bases between them. The CDR3 runs 15 residues. Germline assignment: CDR1 MDHEN and CDR2 SYDVKM. The CDR3 is CASSLVGATNEKLFF. DNA for the CDR3: TGTGCCAGCAGTTTAGTCGGTGCAACTAATGAAAAACTGTTTTTT. The complete variable domain, with remaining parts taken from reference TRBV28 and TRBJ1-4, reads DVKVTQSSRYLVKRTGEKVFLECVQDMDHENMFWYRQDPGLGLRLIYFSYDVKMKEKGDIPEGYSVSREKKERFSLILESASTNQTSMYLCASSLVGATNEKLFFGSGTQLSVL.

V and J are TRBV7-6 and TRBJ2-2; the D gene is possibly TRBD1 (5 bases). V was shortened by 1 base and J by 6 bases, with 9 bases between the two germline ends. This CDR3 contains 14 residues. Germline CDR1 reads SGHVS; CDR2 reads FNYEAQ. The CDR3 is CASSLVSRAGELFF. The CDR3 bases are TGTGCCAGCAGCTTAGTATCCAGGGCCGGGGAGCTGTTTTTT. The full variable domain, its missing parts supplied by reference TRBV7-6 and TRBJ2-2, is GAGVSQSPRYKVTKRGQDVALRCDPISGHVSLYWYRQALGQGPEFLTYFNYEAQQDKSGLPNDRFSAERPEGSISTLTIQRTEQRDSAMYRCASSLVSRAGELFFGEGSRLTVL.

The chain employs TRBV7-9 and TRBJ2-5; unclear D gene. This CDR3 has 15 amino acids. Trimming pared 5 bases from V and 3 bases from J, leaving 16 bases between. CDR1 and CDR2 from the germline V gene are SEHNR and FQNEAQ (reference sequence). CDR3 sequence: CASSPVMGREETQYF. The CDR3 region has the DNA TGTGCCAGCAGCCCAGTCATGGGTCGAGAAGAGACCCAGTACTTC.

The rearrangement links TRBV27 to TRBJ2-2, with 7 positions matching TRBD2. This CDR3 is built from 16 residues. Losses at the gene ends were 3 bases for V and 4 bases for J; bases not matched to a gene: 8. The germline V gene encodes CDR1 MNHEY and CDR2 SMNVEV (reference sequence). CDR3 coding DNA: TGTGCCAGCAGTTTGCTCGGGGGGATTACCACCGGGGAGCTGTTTTTT. This gives the protein CASSLLGGITTGELFF.

The chain is built from TRBV5-1 and TRBJ2-7; D is possibly TRBD1 (6 bases). This CDR3 has 12 residues. The germline CDR1 and CDR2 sequences are SGHRS and YFSETQ. V was pared by 7 bases and J by 0 bases, with 8 bases between. Here the CDR3 reads CASSGDSYEQYF. CDR3 in DNA: TGCGCCAGCTCAGGGGACTCCTACGAGCAGTACTTC.

The chain has TRBV9 and TRBJ2-1; the match to TRBD2 covers 15 bases. V trimming: 0 bases; J trimming: 6 bases; junction bases outside the gene matches: 10. This CDR3 has 19 residues. CDR1 and CDR2 from the germline V gene are SGDLS and YYNGEE. The CDR3 here is CASSVAVGTSGRPGNEQFF. In nucleotides, the CDR3 is TGTGCCAGCAGCGTAGCGGTTGGGACTAGCGGGAGGCCAGGCAATGAGCAGTTCTTC. Looking up the rest from reference TRBV9 and TRBJ2-1 gives the full variable domain: DSGVTQTPKHLITATGQRVTLRCSPRSGDLSVYWYQQSLDQGLQFLIQYYNGEERAKGNILERFSAQQFPDLHSELNLSSLELGDSALYFCASSVAVGTSGRPGNEQFFGPGTRLTVL.

The genes are TRBV7-2 and TRBJ2-7; D may match TRBD1 or TRBD2 (6 bases each). Germline CDR1 is SGHTA and CDR2 is FQGNSA. The CDR3 contains 15 residues. The V gene lost 5 bases and the J gene lost 7 bases, with 21 bases spanning the gap. The CDR3 region has the DNA TGTGCCAGCAGCAGTCTAGGGGGGCCCCTTTCGGAGCAGTACTTC. Translating gives CASSSLGGPLSEQYF.

This clone was recorded only once. V usage is TRBV9 and J usage is TRBJ2-1; D may be TRBD2 (6 bases). This CDR3 has 19 residues. The germline V gene has CDR1 SGDLS and CDR2 YYNGEE. V was trimmed by 0 bases and J by 0 bases, leaving 19 bases between them. CDR3 loop: CASSVGLGESTSSYNEQFF. The CDR3 region has the DNA TGTGCCAGCAGCGTAGGACTAGGAGAGAGTACCAGCTCCTACAATGAGCAGTTCTTC.